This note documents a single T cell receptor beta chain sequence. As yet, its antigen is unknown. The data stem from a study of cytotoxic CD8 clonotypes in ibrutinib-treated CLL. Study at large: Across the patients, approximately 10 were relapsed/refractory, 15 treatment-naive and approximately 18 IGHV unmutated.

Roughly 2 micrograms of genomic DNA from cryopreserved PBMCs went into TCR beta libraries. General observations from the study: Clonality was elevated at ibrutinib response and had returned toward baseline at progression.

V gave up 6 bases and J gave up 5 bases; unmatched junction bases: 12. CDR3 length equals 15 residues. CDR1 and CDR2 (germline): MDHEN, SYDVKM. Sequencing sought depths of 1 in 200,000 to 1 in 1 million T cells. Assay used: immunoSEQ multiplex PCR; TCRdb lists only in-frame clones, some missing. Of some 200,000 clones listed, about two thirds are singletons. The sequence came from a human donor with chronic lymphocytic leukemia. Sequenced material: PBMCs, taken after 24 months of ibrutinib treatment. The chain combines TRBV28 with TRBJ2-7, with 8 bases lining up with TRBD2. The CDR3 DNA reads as TGTGCCAGCAGGACTGAAGCGGGAGTCCCCCACGAGCAGTACTTC. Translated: CASRTEAGVPHEQYF.